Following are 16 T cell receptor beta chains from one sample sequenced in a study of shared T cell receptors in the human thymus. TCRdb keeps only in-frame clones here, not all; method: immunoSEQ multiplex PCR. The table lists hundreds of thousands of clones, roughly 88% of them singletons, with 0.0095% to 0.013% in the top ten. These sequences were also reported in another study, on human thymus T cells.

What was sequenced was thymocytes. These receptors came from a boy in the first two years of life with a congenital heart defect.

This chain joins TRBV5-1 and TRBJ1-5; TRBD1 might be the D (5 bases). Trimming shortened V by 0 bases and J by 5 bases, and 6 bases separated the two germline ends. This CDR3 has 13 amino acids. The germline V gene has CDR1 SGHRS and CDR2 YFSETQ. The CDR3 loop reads CASSLATDQPQHF. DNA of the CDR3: TGCGCCAGCAGCTTGGCGACAGATCAGCCCCAGCATTTT.

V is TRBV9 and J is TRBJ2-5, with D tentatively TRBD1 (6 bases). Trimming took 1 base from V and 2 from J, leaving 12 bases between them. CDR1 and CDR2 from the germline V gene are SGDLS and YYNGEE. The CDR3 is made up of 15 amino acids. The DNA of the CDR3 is TGTGCCAGCAGCGTATCAGGGGATAATCAAGAGACCCAGTACTTC. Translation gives CASSVSGDNQETQYF. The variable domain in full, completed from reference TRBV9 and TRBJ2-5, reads DSGVTQTPKHLITATGQRVTLRCSPRSGDLSVYWYQQSLDQGLQFLIQYYNGEERAKGNILERFSAQQFPDLHSELNLSSLELGDSALYFCASSVSGDNQETQYFGPGTRLLVL.

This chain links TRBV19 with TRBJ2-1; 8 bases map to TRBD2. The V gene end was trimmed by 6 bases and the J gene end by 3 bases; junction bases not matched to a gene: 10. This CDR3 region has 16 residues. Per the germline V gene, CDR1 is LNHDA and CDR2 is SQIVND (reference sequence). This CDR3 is CASRKGLVGDYNEQFF. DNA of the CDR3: TGTGCCAGTAGGAAGGGACTAGTCGGAGACTACAATGAGCAGTTCTTC.

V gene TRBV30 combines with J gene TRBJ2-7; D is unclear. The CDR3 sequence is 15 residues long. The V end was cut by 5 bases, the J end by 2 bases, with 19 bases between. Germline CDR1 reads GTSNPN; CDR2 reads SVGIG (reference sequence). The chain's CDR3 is CAWRPTSRPTYEQYF. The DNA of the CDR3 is TGTGCCTGGCGGCCCACCTCGAGGCCCACCTACGAGCAGTACTTC.

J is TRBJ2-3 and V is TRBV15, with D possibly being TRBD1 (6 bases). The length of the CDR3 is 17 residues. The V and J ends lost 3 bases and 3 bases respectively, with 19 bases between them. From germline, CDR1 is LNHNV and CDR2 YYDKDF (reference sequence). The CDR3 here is CATSRFLRQAGTDTQYF. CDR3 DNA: TGTGCCACCAGCAGGTTCCTTCGACAGGCCGGGACAGATACGCAGTATTTT.

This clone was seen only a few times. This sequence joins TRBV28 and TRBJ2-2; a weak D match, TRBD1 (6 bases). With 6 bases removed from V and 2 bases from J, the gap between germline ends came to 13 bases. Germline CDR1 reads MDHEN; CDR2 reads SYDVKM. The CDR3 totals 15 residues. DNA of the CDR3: TGTGCCAGCAGGCGGAAGGGACACAACACCGGGGAGCTGTTTTTT. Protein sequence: CASRRKGHNTGELFF.

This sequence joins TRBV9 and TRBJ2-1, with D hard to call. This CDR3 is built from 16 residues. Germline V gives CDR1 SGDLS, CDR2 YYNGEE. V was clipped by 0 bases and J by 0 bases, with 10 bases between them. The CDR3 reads CASSVGQVSSYNEQFF. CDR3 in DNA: TGTGCCAGCAGCGTAGGTCAGGTTAGCTCCTACAATGAGCAGTTCTTC.

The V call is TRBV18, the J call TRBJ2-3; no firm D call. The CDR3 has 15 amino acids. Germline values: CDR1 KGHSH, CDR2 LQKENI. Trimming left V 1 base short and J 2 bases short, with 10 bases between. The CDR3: CASSPLAPHTDTQYF. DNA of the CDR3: TGTGCCAGCTCACCACTGGCTCCTCACACAGATACGCAGTATTTT. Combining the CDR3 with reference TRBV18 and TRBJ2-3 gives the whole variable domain NAGVMQNPRHLVRRRGQEARLRCSPMKGHSHVYWYRQLPEEGLKFMVYLQKENIIDESGMPKERFSAEFPKEGPSILRIQQVVRGDSAAYFCASSPLAPHTDTQYFGPGTRLTVL.

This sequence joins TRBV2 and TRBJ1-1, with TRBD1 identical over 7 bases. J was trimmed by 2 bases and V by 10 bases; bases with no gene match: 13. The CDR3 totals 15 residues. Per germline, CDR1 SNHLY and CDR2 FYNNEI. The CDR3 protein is CANRQGRADNTEAFF. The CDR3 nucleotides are TGTGCCAACAGACAGGGTCGCGCGGATAACACTGAAGCTTTCTTT. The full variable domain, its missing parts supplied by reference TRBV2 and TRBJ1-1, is EPEVTQTPSHQVTQMGQEVILRCVPISNHLYFYWYRQILGQKVEFLVSFYNNEISEKSEIFDDQFSVERPDGSNFTLKIRSTKLEDSAMYFCANRQGRADNTEAFFGQGTRLTVV.

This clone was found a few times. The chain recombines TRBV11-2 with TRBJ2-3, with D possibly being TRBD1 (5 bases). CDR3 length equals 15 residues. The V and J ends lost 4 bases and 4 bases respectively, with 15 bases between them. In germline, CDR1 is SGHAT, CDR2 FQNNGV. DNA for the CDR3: TGTGCCAGCAGCTCCTCCATCTGGGGCGCAGATACGCAGTATTTT. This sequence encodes CASSSSIWGADTQYF.

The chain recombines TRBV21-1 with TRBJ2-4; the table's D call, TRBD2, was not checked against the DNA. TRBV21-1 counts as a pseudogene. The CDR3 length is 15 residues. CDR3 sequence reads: CASSKVGGPRHIQYF. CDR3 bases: TGTGCCAGCAGCAAAGTCGGGGGGCCGCGTCACATTCAGTACTTC.

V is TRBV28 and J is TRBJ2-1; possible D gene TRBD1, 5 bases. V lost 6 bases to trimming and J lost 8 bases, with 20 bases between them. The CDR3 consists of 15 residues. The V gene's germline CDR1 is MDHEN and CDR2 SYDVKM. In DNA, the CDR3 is TGTGCCAGCAGCCTAGGGGCTAATCTTGGGGATGAGCAGTTCTTC. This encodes CASSLGANLGDEQFF. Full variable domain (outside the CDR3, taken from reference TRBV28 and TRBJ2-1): DVKVTQSSRYLVKRTGEKVFLECVQDMDHENMFWYRQDPGLGLRLIYFSYDVKMKEKGDIPEGYSVSREKKERFSLILESASTNQTSMYLCASSLGANLGDEQFFGPGTRLTVL.

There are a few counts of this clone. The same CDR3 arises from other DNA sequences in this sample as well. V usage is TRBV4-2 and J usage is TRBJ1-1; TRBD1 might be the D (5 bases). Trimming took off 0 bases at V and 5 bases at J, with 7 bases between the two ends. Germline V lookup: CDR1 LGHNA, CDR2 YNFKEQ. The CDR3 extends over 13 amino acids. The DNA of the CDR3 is TGTGCCAGCAGCCAAGACGGGGGAACTGAAGCTTTCTTT. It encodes CASSQDGGTEAFF.

The CDR3 protein is CASSPSQGVKKPQHF. The CDR3 coding sequence is TGTGCCAGCAGTCCAAGCCAGGGGGTTAAGAAGCCCCAGCATTTT. This chain joins TRBV28 and TRBJ1-5; 7 nucleotides agree with TRBD1. CDR3 size: 15 residues. Germline CDR1 MDHEN, CDR2 SYDVKM. Losses at the gene ends were 5 bases for V and 8 bases for J; bases not matched to a gene: 12.

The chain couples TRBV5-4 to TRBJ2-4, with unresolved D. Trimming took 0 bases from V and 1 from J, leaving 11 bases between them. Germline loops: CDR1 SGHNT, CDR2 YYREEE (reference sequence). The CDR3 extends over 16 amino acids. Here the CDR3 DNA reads TGTGCCAGCAGCTTGGCTAGTCCATCCGCCAAAAACATTCAGTACTTC. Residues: CASSLASPSAKNIQYF.

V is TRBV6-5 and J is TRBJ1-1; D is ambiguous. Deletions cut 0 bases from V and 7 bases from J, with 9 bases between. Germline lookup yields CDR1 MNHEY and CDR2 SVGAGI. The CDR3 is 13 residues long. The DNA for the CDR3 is TGTGCCAGCAGTTACTCGCTGTCAGTTGAAGCTTTCTTT. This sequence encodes CASSYSLSVEAFF.